This TCR beta chain originates from a study of neoadjuvant anti-PD-1 for oral cavity cancer. Across the whole study: Patients mostly received three to four biweekly nivolumab doses at 3 mg/kg before surgery.

The table came from immunoSEQ multiplex PCR; TCRdb's copy has only in-frame clones and leaves some out. The sample lists around 14,000 clones, about 70% seen once, with less than 3% in the top ten. The CDR3 runs to 15 residues. The V end lost 3 bases, the J end lost 5 bases, and 16 bases lay between the germline ends. CDR1 is MNHEY, CDR2 SMNVEV, per germline (reference sequence). The patients had HPV-negative, locally advanced oral cavity squamous cell carcinoma. The receptor's source is a person aged 40 to 85 with oral cavity squamous cell carcinoma. The source was PBMCs, collected before nivolumab (anti-PD-1) treatment. The chain has TRBV27 and TRBJ2-5; D possibly matches TRBD1 or TRBD2 (5 bases each). The CDR3 loop reads CASSFRGRIGETQYF. CDR3 sequence (DNA): TGTGCCAGCAGTTTCCGGGGACGGATCGGTGAGACCCAGTACTTC.